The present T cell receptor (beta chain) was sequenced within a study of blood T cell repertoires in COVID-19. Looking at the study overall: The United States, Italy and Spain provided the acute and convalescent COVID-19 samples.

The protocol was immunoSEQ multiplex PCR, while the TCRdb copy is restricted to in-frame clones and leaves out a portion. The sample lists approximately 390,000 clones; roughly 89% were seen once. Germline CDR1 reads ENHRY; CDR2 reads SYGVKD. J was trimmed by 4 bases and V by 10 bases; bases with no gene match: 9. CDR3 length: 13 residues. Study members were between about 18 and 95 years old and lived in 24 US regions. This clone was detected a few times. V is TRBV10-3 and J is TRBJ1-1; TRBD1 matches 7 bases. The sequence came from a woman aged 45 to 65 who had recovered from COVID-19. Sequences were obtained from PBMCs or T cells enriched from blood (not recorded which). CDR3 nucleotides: TGTGCCACCAGAACAGGGGCTTCCACTGAAGCTTTCTTT. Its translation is CATRTGASTEAFF.